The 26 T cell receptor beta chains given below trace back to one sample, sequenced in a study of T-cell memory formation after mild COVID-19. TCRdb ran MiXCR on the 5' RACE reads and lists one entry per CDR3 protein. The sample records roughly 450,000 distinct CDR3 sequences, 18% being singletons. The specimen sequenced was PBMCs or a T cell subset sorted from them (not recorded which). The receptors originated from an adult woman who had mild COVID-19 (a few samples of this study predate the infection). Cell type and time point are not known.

CDR3 protein: CASSTTTMNTDTQYF. The CDR3 DNA reads TGTGCCAGCAGCACCACGACAATGAACACAGATACGCAGTATTTT. This chain links TRBV7-2 with TRBJ2-3, with D unresolved. Germline lookup yields CDR1 SGHTA and CDR2 FQGNSA. The CDR3 length is 15 residues. Trimming pared 5 bases from V and 2 bases from J, leaving 14 bases between.

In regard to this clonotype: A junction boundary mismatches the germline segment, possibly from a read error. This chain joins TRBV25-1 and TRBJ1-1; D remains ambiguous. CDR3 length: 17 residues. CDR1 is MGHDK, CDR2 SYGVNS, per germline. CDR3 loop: CAISESIRLDMNTEAFF. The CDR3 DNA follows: TGTGCCATCAGTGAATCGATAAGGTTGGATATGAACACTGAAGCTTTCTTT.

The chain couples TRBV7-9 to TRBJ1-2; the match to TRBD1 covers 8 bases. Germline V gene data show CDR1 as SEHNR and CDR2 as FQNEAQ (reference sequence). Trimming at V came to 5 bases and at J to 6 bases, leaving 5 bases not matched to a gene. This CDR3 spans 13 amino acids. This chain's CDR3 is CASSPTGGNGYTF. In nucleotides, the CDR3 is TGTGCCAGCAGCCCAACAGGGGGAAATGGCTACACCTTC.

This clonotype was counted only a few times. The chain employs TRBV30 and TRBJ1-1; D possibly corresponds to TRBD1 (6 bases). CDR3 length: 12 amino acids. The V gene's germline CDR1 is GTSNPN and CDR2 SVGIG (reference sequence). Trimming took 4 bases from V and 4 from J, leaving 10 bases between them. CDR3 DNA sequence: TGTGCCTGGAACAGGGTTGTCACTGAAGCTTTCTTT. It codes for CAWNRVVTEAFF.

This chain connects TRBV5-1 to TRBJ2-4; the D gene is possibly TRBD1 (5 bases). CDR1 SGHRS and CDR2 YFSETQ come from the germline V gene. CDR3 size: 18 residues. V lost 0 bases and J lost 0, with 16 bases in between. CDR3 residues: CASSLGIGDSLAKNIQYF. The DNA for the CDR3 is TGCGCCAGCAGCTTGGGAATAGGGGATTCTCTAGCCAAAAACATTCAGTACTTC.

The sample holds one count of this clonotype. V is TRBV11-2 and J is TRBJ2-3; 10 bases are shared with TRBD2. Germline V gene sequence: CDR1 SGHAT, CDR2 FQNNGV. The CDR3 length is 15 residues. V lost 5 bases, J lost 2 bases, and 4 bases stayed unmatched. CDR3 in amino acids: CASSQREGPTDTQYF. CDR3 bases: TGTGCCAGCAGCCAGCGGGAGGGCCCCACAGATACGCAGTATTTT.

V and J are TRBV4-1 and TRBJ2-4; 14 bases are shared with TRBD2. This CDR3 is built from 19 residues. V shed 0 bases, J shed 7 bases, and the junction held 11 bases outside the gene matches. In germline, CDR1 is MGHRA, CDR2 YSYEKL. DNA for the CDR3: TGCGCCAGCAGCCAAGACCCTATGACTAGCGGGAGGGCCCGGAACATTCAGTACTTC. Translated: CASSQDPMTSGRARNIQYF.

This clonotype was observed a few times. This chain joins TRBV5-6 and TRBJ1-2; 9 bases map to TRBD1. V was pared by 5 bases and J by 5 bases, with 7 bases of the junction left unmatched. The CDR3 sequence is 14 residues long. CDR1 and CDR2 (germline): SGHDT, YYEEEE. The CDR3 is CASRPRTGEYGYTF. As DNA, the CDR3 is TGTGCCAGCAGACCTCGGACAGGGGAGTATGGCTACACCTTC.

The CDR3 DNA is TGTGCCAGCACTTCCGGGCCAGCGTCCCTCCACTTT. It is translated as CASTSGPASLHF. This rearrangement joins TRBV6-5 to TRBJ1-6; D gene uncertain. Germline CDR1 reads MNHEY; CDR2 reads SVGAGI. V gave up 7 bases and J gave up 14 bases, with 15 bases separating them. The CDR3 totals 12 residues.

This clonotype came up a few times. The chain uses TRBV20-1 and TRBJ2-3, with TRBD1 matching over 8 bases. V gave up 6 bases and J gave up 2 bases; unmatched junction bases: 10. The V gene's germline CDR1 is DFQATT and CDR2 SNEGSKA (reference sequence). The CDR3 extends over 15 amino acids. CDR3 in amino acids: CSATRQGSPTDTQYF. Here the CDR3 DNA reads TGCAGTGCCACTCGACAGGGGTCGCCCACAGATACGCAGTATTTT.

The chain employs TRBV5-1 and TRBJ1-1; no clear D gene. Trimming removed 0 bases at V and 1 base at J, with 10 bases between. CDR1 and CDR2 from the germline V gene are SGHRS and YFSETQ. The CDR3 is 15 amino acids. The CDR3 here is CASSLDGGGNTEAFF. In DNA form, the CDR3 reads TGCGCCAGCAGCTTGGACGGTGGCGGGAACACTGAAGCTTTCTTT.

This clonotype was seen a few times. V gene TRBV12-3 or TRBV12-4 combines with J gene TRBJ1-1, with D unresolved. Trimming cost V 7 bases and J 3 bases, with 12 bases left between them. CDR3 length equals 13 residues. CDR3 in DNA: TGTGCCAGCACCAGAGACGGATACACTGAAGCTTTCTTT. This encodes CASTRDGYTEAFF.

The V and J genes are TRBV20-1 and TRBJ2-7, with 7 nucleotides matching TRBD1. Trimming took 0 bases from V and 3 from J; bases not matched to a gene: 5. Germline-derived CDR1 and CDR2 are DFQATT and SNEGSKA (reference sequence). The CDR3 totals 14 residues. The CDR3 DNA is TGCAGTGCTAGAGATGAACAGGGGAACTACGAGCAGTACTTC. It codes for CSARDEQGNYEQYF.

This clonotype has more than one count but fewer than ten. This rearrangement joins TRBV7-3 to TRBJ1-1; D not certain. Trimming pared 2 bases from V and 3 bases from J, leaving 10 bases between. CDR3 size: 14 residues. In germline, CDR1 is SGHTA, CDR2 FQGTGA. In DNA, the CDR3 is TGTGCCAGCAGCTTACATGGGATGGACACTGAAGCTTTCTTT. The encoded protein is CASSLHGMDTEAFF. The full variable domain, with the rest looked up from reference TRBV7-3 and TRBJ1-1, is GAGVSQTPSNKVTEKGKYVELRCDPISGHTALYWYRQSLGQGPEFLIYFQGTGAADDSGLPNDRFFAVRPEGSVSTLKIQRTERGDSAVYLCASSLHGMDTEAFFGQGTRLTVV.

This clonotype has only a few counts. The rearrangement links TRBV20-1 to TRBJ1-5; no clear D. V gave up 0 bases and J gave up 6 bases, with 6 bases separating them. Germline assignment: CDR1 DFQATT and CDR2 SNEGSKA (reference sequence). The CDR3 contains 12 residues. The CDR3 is CSARDPAQPQHF. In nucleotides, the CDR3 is TGCAGTGCTAGAGATCCAGCTCAGCCCCAGCATTTT.

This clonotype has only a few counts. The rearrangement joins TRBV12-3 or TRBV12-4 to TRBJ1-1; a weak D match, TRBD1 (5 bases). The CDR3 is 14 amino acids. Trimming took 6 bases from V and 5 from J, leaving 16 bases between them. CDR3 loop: CASREDSRTTEAFF. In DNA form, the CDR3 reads TGTGCCAGCAGAGAAGACAGTCGGACAACTGAAGCTTTCTTT.

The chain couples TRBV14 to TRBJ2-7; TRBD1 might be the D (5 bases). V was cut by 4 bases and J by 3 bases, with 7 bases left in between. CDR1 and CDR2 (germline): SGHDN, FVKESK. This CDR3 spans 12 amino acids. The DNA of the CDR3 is TGTGCCAGCAGCCGACAGAACTACGAGCAGTACTTC. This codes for CASSRQNYEQYF.

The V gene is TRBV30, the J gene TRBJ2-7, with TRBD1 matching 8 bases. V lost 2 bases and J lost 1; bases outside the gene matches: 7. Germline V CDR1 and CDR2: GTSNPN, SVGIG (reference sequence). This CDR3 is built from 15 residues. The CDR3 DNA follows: TGTGCCTGGAGTTATCAGGGGGCTCTATCCTACGAGCAGTACTTC. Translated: CAWSYQGALSYEQYF.

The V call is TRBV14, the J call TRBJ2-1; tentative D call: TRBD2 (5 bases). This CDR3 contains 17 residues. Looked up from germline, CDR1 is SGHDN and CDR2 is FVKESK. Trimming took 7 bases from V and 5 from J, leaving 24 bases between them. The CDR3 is CASTQTPADALNNEQFF. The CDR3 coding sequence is TGTGCCAGCACCCAGACCCCAGCGGACGCCCTCAACAATGAGCAGTTCTTC.

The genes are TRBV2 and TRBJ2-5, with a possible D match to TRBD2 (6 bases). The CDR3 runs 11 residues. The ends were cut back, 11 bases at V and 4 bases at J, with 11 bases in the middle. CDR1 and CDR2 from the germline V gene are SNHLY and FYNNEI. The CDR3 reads CAATGGETQYF. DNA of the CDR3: TGTGCCGCGACCGGGGGAGAGACCCAGTACTTC.

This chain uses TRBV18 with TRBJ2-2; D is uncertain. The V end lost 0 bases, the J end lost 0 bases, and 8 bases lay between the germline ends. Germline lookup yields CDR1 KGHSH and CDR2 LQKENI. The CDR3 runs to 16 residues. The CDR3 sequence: CASSPPVIANTGELFF. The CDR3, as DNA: TGTGCCAGCTCACCACCGGTAATCGCGAACACCGGGGAGCTGTTTTTT.

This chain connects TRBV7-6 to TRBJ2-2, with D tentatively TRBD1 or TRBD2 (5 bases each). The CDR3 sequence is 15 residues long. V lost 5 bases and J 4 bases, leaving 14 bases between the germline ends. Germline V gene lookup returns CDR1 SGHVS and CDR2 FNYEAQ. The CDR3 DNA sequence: TGTGCCAGCAGCCCCGGGACCACGATCACCGGGGAGCTGTTTTTT. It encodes CASSPGTTITGELFF.

The CDR3 sequence: CASSPQRVGRQETQYF. The CDR3, as DNA: TGTGCCAGCAGTCCACAGAGGGTGGGGCGGCAAGAGACCCAGTACTTC. This chain joins TRBV7-2 and TRBJ2-5; tentatively, D is TRBD1 or TRBD2 (5 bases each). Germline loops: CDR1 SGHTA, CDR2 FQGNSA. The V end lost 6 bases, the J end lost 2 bases, and 19 bases lay between the germline ends. This CDR3 spans 16 amino acids.

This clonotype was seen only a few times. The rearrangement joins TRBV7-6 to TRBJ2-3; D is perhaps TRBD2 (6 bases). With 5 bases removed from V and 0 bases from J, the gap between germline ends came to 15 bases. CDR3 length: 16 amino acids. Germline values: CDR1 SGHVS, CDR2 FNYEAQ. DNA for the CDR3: TGTGCCAGCAGCCCCTTTAGCGGAACTAGCACAGATACGCAGTATTTT. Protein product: CASSPFSGTSTDTQYF.

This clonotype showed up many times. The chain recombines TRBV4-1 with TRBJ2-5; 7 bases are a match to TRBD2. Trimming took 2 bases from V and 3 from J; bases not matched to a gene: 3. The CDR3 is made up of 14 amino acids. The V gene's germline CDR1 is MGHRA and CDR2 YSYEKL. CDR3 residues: CASSQTGLEETQYF. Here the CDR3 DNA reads TGCGCCAGCAGCCAAACTGGACTAGAAGAGACCCAGTACTTC.

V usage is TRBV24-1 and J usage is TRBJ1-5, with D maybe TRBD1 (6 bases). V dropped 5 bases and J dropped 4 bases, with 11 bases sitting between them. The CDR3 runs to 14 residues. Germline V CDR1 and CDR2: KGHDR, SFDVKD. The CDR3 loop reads CATSGGTQNQPQHF. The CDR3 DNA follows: TGTGCCACCAGTGGAGGGACACAAAATCAGCCCCAGCATTTT.